A single sample is the source of the 32 T cell receptor beta chains below, sequenced in a study of T cells after posttransplantation cyclophosphamide. Using immunoSEQ multiplex PCR, the repertoire was profiled, and TCRdb retains in-frame clones only, with some absent. The sample lists tens of thousands of clones, 73% occurring once. Sample: memory CD4+ T cells sorted from PBMCs. Receptor source: a woman aged 55-69 years in good health, CMV-negative, and a related stem cell transplant donor.

The V gene is TRBV7-9, the J gene TRBJ2-3; D is unclear. From germline, CDR1 is SEHNR and CDR2 FQNEAQ (reference sequence). Trimming cost V 3 bases and J 6 bases, with 7 bases left between them. This CDR3 is 12 amino acids long. The CDR3 is CASSFSRDTQYF. The CDR3 bases are TGTGCCAGCAGCTTTTCCCGGGATACGCAGTATTTT.

This sequence joins TRBV5-4 and TRBJ2-3; 13 bases line up with TRBD2. The CDR3 totals 15 residues. The V gene end was trimmed by 2 bases and the J gene end by 7 bases; junction bases not matched to a gene: 4. Germline CDR1 and CDR2: SGHNT and YYREEE (reference sequence). The CDR3 DNA sequence: TGTGCCAGCAGCTTAACTAGCGGGGGGGGGCATACGCAGTATTTT. Amino acids: CASSLTSGGGHTQYF.

The rearrangement links TRBV5-1 to TRBJ2-3; tentatively, D is TRBD2 (6 bases). CDR1 is SGHRS, CDR2 YFSETQ, per germline. Between the trimmed V and J ends, which lost 4 bases and 0 bases, there was a span of 9 bases. The CDR3 is 14 residues long. Here the CDR3 reads CASSVAESTDTQYF. CDR3 DNA sequence: TGCGCCAGCAGCGTAGCGGAAAGCACAGATACGCAGTATTTT.

The chain has TRBV19 and TRBJ1-1; tentative D call: TRBD1 (5 bases). This CDR3 contains 15 residues. V was trimmed by 2 bases and J by 0 bases, leaving 10 bases between them. Germline loops: CDR1 LNHDA, CDR2 SQIVND (reference sequence). The CDR3 coding sequence is TGTGCCAGTAGTATATATAAGGGGATGAACACTGAAGCTTTCTTT. It specifies CASSIYKGMNTEAFF.

The CDR3 reads CASYTGGNTEAFF. The DNA of the CDR3 is TGTGCCAGCTACACAGGGGGCAACACTGAAGCTTTCTTT. This sequence joins TRBV28 and TRBJ1-1, with 9 bases aligning to TRBD1. The CDR3 covers 13 residues. Per germline, CDR1 MDHEN and CDR2 SYDVKM. The trim removed 8 bases at V and 2 bases at J, leaving 3 bases unmatched.

The chain recombines TRBV4-2 with TRBJ2-7; TRBD1 matches 9 bases. Germline V lookup: CDR1 LGHNA, CDR2 YNFKEQ. This CDR3 contains 15 residues. V trimming: 0 bases; J trimming: 3 bases; junction bases outside the gene matches: 3. CDR3 sequence (DNA): TGTGCCAGCAGCCAAGAACCGGACAGGGGCTACGAGCAGTACTTC. Translated: CASSQEPDRGYEQYF.

There are a few counts of this clone. The V call is TRBV29-1, the J call TRBJ2-7, with TRBD2 matching 7 bases. Germline lookup yields CDR1 SQVTM and CDR2 ANQGSEA. Trimming removed 6 bases from V and 0 bases from J; junction bases left unmatched: 5. The CDR3 is 13 residues long. The CDR3 sequence is CSVTSWTSYEQYF. CDR3 sequence (DNA): TGCAGCGTGACTAGCTGGACCTCCTACGAGCAGTACTTC.

The chain has TRBV7-2 and TRBJ2-2, with 7 bases that match TRBD1. The CDR3 runs 16 residues. Germline CDR1 reads SGHTA; CDR2 reads FQGNSA. Germline trimming cut 2 bases from V and 5 bases from J; bases unmatched to any gene: 8. CDR3 nucleotides: TGTGCCAGCAGCTTACGAGGGGGCCTGGGTACCGGGGAGCTGTTTTTT. Amino acids: CASSLRGGLGTGELFF.

This clone was recorded only once. V usage is TRBV7-2 and J usage is TRBJ2-7; 7 bases are a match to TRBD2. With V trimmed by 0 bases and J by 3 bases, 8 bases remained unmatched. The germline V gene encodes CDR1 SGHTA and CDR2 FQGNSA. CDR3 length: 16 amino acids. The DNA for the CDR3 is TGTGCCAGCAGCTTAGCGGGAGGGACCCACCTCTACGAGCAGTACTTC. Amino acids: CASSLAGGTHLYEQYF.

V and J are TRBV28 and TRBJ2-1, with D possibly matching TRBD2 (5 bases). V was pared by 1 base and J by 5 bases, with 9 bases between. The CDR3 is 14 amino acids. Germline V CDR1 and CDR2: MDHEN, SYDVKM. CDR3 in DNA: TGTGCCAGCAGTTTATCGGGATCCCACAATGAGCAGTTCTTC. Its protein is CASSLSGSHNEQFF.

The V and J genes are TRBV7-8 and TRBJ2-7; unclear D gene. The length of the CDR3 is 11 residues. CDR1 is SGHVS, CDR2 FQNEAQ, per germline. Trimming removed 0 bases from V and 6 bases from J, with 3 bases in between. The CDR3 loop reads CASSLAGEQYF. In nucleotides, the CDR3 is TGTGCCAGCAGCTTAGCCGGCGAGCAGTACTTC.

The chain carries TRBV28 and TRBJ1-2; TRBD1 agrees at 8 bases. This CDR3 is 15 amino acids long. J lost 2 bases, V lost 4 bases, and 6 bases had no gene match. Germline V gene sequence: CDR1 MDHEN, CDR2 SYDVKM. For the CDR3, the DNA is TGTGCCAGCAGTTCATCCAGGGGGCCAAACTATGGCTACACCTTC. Encoded protein: CASSSSRGPNYGYTF.

The chain combines TRBV27 with TRBJ1-5, with D possibly TRBD1 on 5 matching bases. Between the trimmed V and J ends, which lost 5 bases and 6 bases, there was a span of 20 bases. Germline V gene sequence: CDR1 MNHEY, CDR2 SMNVEV (reference sequence). This CDR3 spans 16 amino acids. The CDR3 DNA reads as TGTGCCAGCAGTCAGGAAGGGGTATCAGGAGTTCAGCCCCAGCATTTT. Translated: CASSQEGVSGVQPQHF.

The chain is built from TRBV4-1 and TRBJ1-1; D perhaps matches TRBD1 (5 bases). Germline V gene data show CDR1 as MGHRA and CDR2 as YSYEKL. This CDR3 region has 16 residues. Between the trimmed V and J ends, which lost 1 base and 4 bases, there was a span of 16 bases. CDR3 in amino acids: CASSQGSGGVGTEAFF. DNA for the CDR3: TGCGCCAGCAGCCAAGGATCGGGGGGAGTCGGCACTGAAGCTTTCTTT.

The chain has TRBV7-8 and TRBJ1-5, with D possibly matching TRBD1 (6 bases). CDR1 and CDR2 from the germline V gene are SGHVS and FQNEAQ. Trimming left V 5 bases short and J 8 bases short, with 16 bases between. The CDR3 runs 14 residues. The CDR3 nucleotides read TGTGCCAGCAGCCCAAGGGGGTGGGCAGAGCCCCAGCATTTT. The encoded protein is CASSPRGWAEPQHF.

The chain uses TRBV5-6 and TRBJ1-2, with no clear D. This CDR3 has 12 residues. In germline, CDR1 is SGHDT, CDR2 YYEEEE. V lost 0 bases and J 8 bases, leaving 8 bases between the germline ends. The DNA for the CDR3 is TGTGCCAGCAGCTTGGCCCGAGGCGGCTACACCTTC. This sequence encodes CASSLARGGYTF.

The chain recombines TRBV19 with TRBJ2-3; possibly TRBD2 for D (5 bases). The CDR3 covers 14 residues. Germline V gene lookup returns CDR1 LNHDA and CDR2 SQIVND (reference sequence). Trimming removed 9 bases at V and 4 bases at J, with 17 bases between. The chain's CDR3 is CASTNRDSPDTQYF. The CDR3 DNA reads TGTGCCAGCACGAACCGGGATTCCCCAGATACGCAGTATTTT.

The DNA for the CDR3 is TGTGCCAGCAGCTTACTAGCGGGGGGGCGCGCCGGGGAGCTGTTTTTT. The encoded protein is CASSLLAGGRAGELFF. The chain uses TRBV7-9 and TRBJ2-2, with 12 bases that match TRBD2. CDR3 size: 16 residues. Germline CDR1 and CDR2: SEHNR and FQNEAQ (reference sequence). Trimming cost V 2 bases and J 6 bases; bases outside gene matches: 4.

V is TRBV7-2 and J is TRBJ1-6, with 7 bases aligning to TRBD1. J lost 5 bases, V lost 3 bases, and 7 bases had no gene match. The CDR3 is made up of 16 amino acids. Germline V CDR1 and CDR2: SGHTA, FQGNSA. The CDR3 region has the DNA TGTGCCAGCAGCTTTGCAGGGGGTCAGAATAATTCACCCCTCCACTTT. Its translation is CASSFAGGQNNSPLHF.

The rearrangement links TRBV11-1 to TRBJ1-6, with 10 bases that match TRBD1. V trimming: 4 bases; J trimming: 9 bases; junction bases outside the gene matches: 3. Germline V gene lookup returns CDR1 SGHAT and CDR2 FQDESV (reference sequence). The CDR3 contains 14 residues. CDR3 protein: CASSSGQGTSPLHF. The CDR3 DNA reads TGTGCCAGCAGCTCGGGACAGGGGACTTCACCCCTCCACTTT.

The sample holds one count of this clone. This chain connects TRBV18 to TRBJ2-1; 7 bases fit TRBD2. There are 14 residues in the CDR3. Unmatched junction bases numbered 7, after V lost 2 bases and J lost 9 bases. CDR1 and CDR2 from the germline V gene are KGHSH and LQKENI. The CDR3 bases are TGTGCCAGCTCACCAGGATTTGCGGGAGTTGAGCAGTTCTTC. Protein sequence: CASSPGFAGVEQFF.

J is TRBJ1-2 and V is TRBV11-2; D gene unclear. In germline, CDR1 is SGHAT, CDR2 FQNNGV. This CDR3 is 15 amino acids long. The ends were cut back, 5 bases at V and 4 bases at J, with 17 bases in the middle. Written as DNA, the CDR3 is TGTGCCAGCAGCCCAACGGTTCGGGCGGGCTATGGCTACACCTTC. Translating gives CASSPTVRAGYGYTF.

Here the CDR3 DNA reads TGTGCCAGCAGCTCTCTAAGGGGGAATGAGCAGTTCTTC. Amino acids: CASSSLRGNEQFF. The chain employs TRBV6-5 and TRBJ2-1, with D perhaps TRBD1 (6 bases). This CDR3 is 13 amino acids long. V lost 6 bases and J lost 7, with 13 bases in between. Germline values: CDR1 MNHEY, CDR2 SVGAGI.

The chain employs TRBV5-1 and TRBJ2-1, with 8 bases lining up with TRBD2. CDR1 SGHRS and CDR2 YFSETQ come from the germline V gene. CDR3 length: 19 residues. The V segment lost 4 bases and the J segment 0 bases; nucleotides outside the gene matches: 15. The CDR3 loop reads CASSLPLGGAISSYNEQFF. The CDR3 DNA sequence: TGCGCCAGCAGCCTTCCCCTCGGGGGGGCGATAAGCTCCTACAATGAGCAGTTCTTC.

Only a few counts were recorded for this clone. This rearrangement joins TRBV7-6 to TRBJ1-3; the match to TRBD1 covers 9 bases. Germline values: CDR1 SGHVS, CDR2 FNYEAQ. J was trimmed by 0 bases and V by 5 bases; bases with no gene match: 2. This CDR3 contains 15 residues. Here the CDR3 reads CASSRDRVSGNTIYF. CDR3 sequence (DNA): TGTGCCAGCAGCCGGGACAGGGTCTCTGGAAACACCATATATTTT.

The CDR3 nucleotides read TGTGCCAGCAGTTTCCAGGGTTACGGCGGGGAGCTGTTTTTT. Translation gives CASSFQGYGGELFF. The chain joins TRBV27 to TRBJ2-2, with D tentatively TRBD1 (5 bases). V dropped 3 bases and J dropped 7 bases, with 12 bases sitting between them. CDR1 and CDR2 (germline): MNHEY, SMNVEV (reference sequence). This CDR3 has 14 residues.

DNA of the CDR3: TGTGCCAGGACGGACAGGGGATTGATTGGCTACACCTTC. This translates into CARTDRGLIGYTF. The J gene is TRBJ1-2, the V gene TRBV30; 9 bases are a match to TRBD1. CDR1 and CDR2 from the germline V gene are GTSNPN and SVGIG (reference sequence). This CDR3 has 13 amino acids. The V segment lost 8 bases and the J segment 7 bases; nucleotides outside the gene matches: 11.

The chain is built from TRBV7-9 and TRBJ2-3; TRBD2 agrees at 9 bases. V gave up 5 bases and J gave up 4 bases; unmatched junction bases: 10. This CDR3 is 16 amino acids long. Germline V gene data show CDR1 as SEHNR and CDR2 as FQNEAQ (reference sequence). The CDR3 region has the DNA TGTGCCAGCAGCCTCTTAGCGGGAGCTGGCGCAGATACGCAGTATTTT. As protein: CASSLLAGAGADTQYF.

V gene TRBV5-4 combines with J gene TRBJ2-2; no clear D gene. Germline-derived CDR1 and CDR2 are SGHNT and YYREEE (reference sequence). The CDR3 has 15 amino acids. V was pared by 0 bases and J by 6 bases, with 12 bases between. This chain's CDR3 is CASSLGAVTAGELFF. The CDR3 nucleotides read TGTGCCAGCAGCTTGGGGGCCGTAACAGCCGGGGAGCTGTTTTTT.

The rearrangement links TRBV5-5 to TRBJ2-3, with 7 positions matching TRBD1. V lost 2 bases, J lost 7 bases, and 4 bases stayed unmatched. Germline CDR1 SGHKS, CDR2 YYEKEE (reference sequence). The CDR3 consists of 13 residues. As DNA, the CDR3 is TGTGCCAGCAGCTTCCAGGGGGAAAATACGCAGTATTTT. Translation gives CASSFQGENTQYF.

The rearrangement joins TRBV4-3 to TRBJ1-2; the match to TRBD1 covers 9 bases. The germline V gene has CDR1 LGHNA and CDR2 YSLEER. V lost 4 bases, J lost 1 base, and 7 bases stayed unmatched. The CDR3 spans 16 residues. CDR3 amino acids: CASSPGQGAFNYGYTF. The CDR3 nucleotides read TGCGCCAGCAGCCCGGGACAGGGAGCCTTTAACTATGGCTACACCTTC.

The CDR3 loop is CASSSQGWAGELFF. Written as DNA, the CDR3 is TGTGCCAGCAGTTCACAGGGGTGGGCCGGGGAGCTGTTTTTT. This sequence joins TRBV5-6 and TRBJ2-2; 7 positions match TRBD1. The CDR3 has 14 residues. Looked up from germline, CDR1 is SGHDT and CDR2 is YYEEEE. V shed 5 bases and J 6 bases; nucleotides not matched to a gene: 7.